Listed below are T cell receptor beta chains from one sample, sequenced in a study of cytomegalovirus exposure and HLA in healthy donors. This table comes from immunoSEQ multiplex PCR, and its TCRdb copy is limited to in-frame clones, with some not included. The data contain roughly 77,000 clones, around 95% of them seen just once; the ten biggest clones take up more than 0.6%. Sequenced input: PBMCs. Receptor source: a woman younger than 35 in good health and CMV-seronegative. CDR3s include the opening cysteine and the closing phenylalanine or tryptophan. D genes are given only for firm matches. The size entry is marked missing in some rows and otherwise reads once, few, many or a size class.

j_call: TRBJ2-7
d_call: TRBD2
clone_size: NA
v_call: TRBV7-8
cdr3_nt: TGTGCCAGCGCCTCCTCCACGGCGGGGGGCGGGTACGAGCAGTACTTC
cdr3_aa: CASASSTAGGGYEQYF

j_call: TRBJ2-7
d_call: TRBD1
clone_size: NA
v_call: TRBV15
cdr3_nt: TGTGCCACCAGCAGAGGGGCAGGGGGCCAGGGCGAGCAGTACTTC
cdr3_aa: CATSRGAGGQGEQYF

j_call: TRBJ2-7
d_call: NA
clone_size: NA
v_call: TRBV11-2
cdr3_nt: TGTGCCAGCAGCTTAGATCAAAGTGCGGGTTTTTACTTC
cdr3_aa: CASSLDQSAGFYF

j_call: TRBJ2-1
d_call: NA
clone_size: NA
v_call: TRBV12-2
cdr3_nt: TGTGCAAGTCGCTTAGGGTGGGCGGGCTCCTACAATGAGCAGTTCTTC
cdr3_aa: CASRLGWAGSYNEQFF

j_call: TRBJ2-3
d_call: NA
clone_size: once
v_call: TRBV25-1
cdr3_nt: TGTGCCAGCAGTGAGGTTGGGGCTACCGGGGATACGCAGTATTTT
cdr3_aa: CASSEVGATGDTQYF

j_call: TRBJ1-2
d_call: NA
clone_size: NA
v_call: TRBV5-6
cdr3_nt: TGTGCCAGCAGCCAACAGGGTGCTGGCTACACCTTC
cdr3_aa: CASSQQGAGYTF

j_call: TRBJ2-2
d_call: NA
clone_size: NA
v_call: TRBV7-9
cdr3_nt: TGTGCCCATCGGTTGGCGAACACCGGGGAGCTGTTTTTT
cdr3_aa: CAHRLANTGELFF

j_call: TRBJ2-1
d_call: TRBD2
clone_size: NA
v_call: TRBV5-4
cdr3_nt: TGTGCCAGCAGCTTGGCCCTGTTGGGACTAGCGGCATACAATGAGCAGTTCTTC
cdr3_aa: CASSLALLGLAAYNEQFF

j_call: TRBJ2-7
d_call: TRBD1
clone_size: NA
v_call: TRBV28
cdr3_nt: TGTGCCAGCAGCCCACTCCGGGACAGGGGCTACGAGCAGTACTTC
cdr3_aa: CASSPLRDRGYEQYF

j_call: TRBJ2-2
d_call: TRBD2
clone_size: NA
v_call: TRBV14
cdr3_nt: TGTGCCAGCAGCCAGATATTCGGGGGGGCCGGGGAGCTGTTTTTT
cdr3_aa: CASSQIFGGAGELFF

j_call: TRBJ2-5
d_call: NA
clone_size: NA
v_call: TRBV7-2
cdr3_nt: TGTGCCAGCAGCCTCCAGAGCGGGGAGACCCAGTACTTC
cdr3_aa: CASSLQSGETQYF

j_call: TRBJ2-7
d_call: TRBD1
clone_size: NA
v_call: TRBV4-1
cdr3_nt: TGCGCCAGCAGCCGCTGGACAGGGGGACGGGGCGAGCAGTACTTC
cdr3_aa: CASSRWTGGRGEQYF

j_call: TRBJ2-7
d_call: TRBD2
clone_size: NA
v_call: TRBV7-2
cdr3_nt: TGTGCCAGCAGTAGGACTAGCGGGAGTTCCTACGAGCAGTACTTC
cdr3_aa: CASSRTSGSSYEQYF

j_call: TRBJ2-7
d_call: NA
clone_size: NA
v_call: TRBV11-2
cdr3_nt: TGTGCCAGCAGCTTGACACCCTCCTACGAGCAGTACTTC
cdr3_aa: CASSLTPSYEQYF

j_call: TRBJ2-7
d_call: TRBD1
clone_size: NA
v_call: TRBV9
cdr3_nt: TGTGCCAGCAGCACCTGGACAGGGGAGGGCGAGCAGTACTTC
cdr3_aa: CASSTWTGEGEQYF

j_call: TRBJ2-4
d_call: NA
clone_size: NA
v_call: TRBV19
cdr3_nt: TGTGCCAGCCACCCCCGCGCTGCCCTAGCCAAAAACATTCAGTACTTC
cdr3_aa: CASHPRAALAKNIQYF

j_call: TRBJ1-2
d_call: NA
clone_size: NA
v_call: TRBV7-9
cdr3_nt: TGTGCCGCATTCGAAAGGGCGGGGGGCTACACCTTC
cdr3_aa: CAAFERAGGYTF

j_call: TRBJ2-7
d_call: NA
clone_size: NA
v_call: TRBV29-1
cdr3_nt: TGCAGCGTCCAGCGGAGCTCCTACGAGCAGTACTTC
cdr3_aa: CSVQRSSYEQYF

j_call: TRBJ1-1
d_call: NA
clone_size: once
v_call: TRBV27
cdr3_nt: TGTGCCAGCACCAATCTCATAGCCCGGGAAGCTTTCTTT
cdr3_aa: CASTNLIAREAFF

j_call: TRBJ1-5
d_call: NA
clone_size: NA
v_call: TRBV14
cdr3_nt: TGTGCCAGCAGCCAAGAGGGGGAAGTGGGGGGGCCGGGTCAGCCCCAGCATTTT
cdr3_aa: CASSQEGEVGGPGQPQHF

j_call: TRBJ1-5
d_call: NA
clone_size: once
v_call: TRBV19
cdr3_nt: TGTGCCAGTAGTATAACCGCGACAGGCTATAGCAATCAGCCCCAGCATTTT
cdr3_aa: CASSITATGYSNQPQHF

j_call: TRBJ1-2
d_call: NA
clone_size: NA
v_call: TRBV5-1
cdr3_nt: TGCGCCAGCAGCTTGGGGGGGGGACTCGGTGGCTACACCTTC
cdr3_aa: CASSLGGGLGGYTF

j_call: TRBJ2-5
d_call: NA
clone_size: NA
v_call: TRBV6-1
cdr3_nt: TGTGCCAGCAGTGAAGAATTACAGGTAGAGACCCAGTACTTC
cdr3_aa: CASSEELQVETQYF

j_call: TRBJ2-3
d_call: TRBD1
clone_size: NA
v_call: TRBV27
cdr3_nt: TGTGCCAGCAGTTTTGACAGGGGCGGATCCACAGATACGCAGTATTTT
cdr3_aa: CASSFDRGGSTDTQYF

j_call: TRBJ2-1
d_call: TRBD2
clone_size: NA
v_call: TRBV5-1
cdr3_nt: TGCGCCAGCACCGACGGGGGACTAGCGGGAGAAAGGCAGTTCTTC
cdr3_aa: CASTDGGLAGERQFF

j_call: TRBJ2-6
d_call: NA
clone_size: NA
v_call: TRBV9
cdr3_nt: TGTGCCAGCAGTGACCCCCTAGATATGGGTGGGGCCGGGGCCAACGTCCTGACTTTC
cdr3_aa: CASSDPLDMGGAGANVLTF

j_call: TRBJ2-4
d_call: NA
clone_size: NA
v_call: TRBV28
cdr3_nt: TGTGCCAGCAGTTTCGGGGAACCCAAAAACATTCAGTACTTC
cdr3_aa: CASSFGEPKNIQYF

j_call: TRBJ2-5
d_call: TRBD2
clone_size: NA
v_call: TRBV2
cdr3_nt: TGTGCCGGAGCGGGGCGTAGCGGTCGGGGAGAGACCCAGTACTTC
cdr3_aa: CAGAGRSGRGETQYF